This T cell receptor (beta chain) was sequenced in a study of blood T cell repertoires in COVID-19. Study in general: The United States, Italy and Spain were the sources of the acute and convalescent COVID-19 samples. T cells, B-cell-depleted T cells, or PBMCs supplied cDNA or gDNA.

V dropped 5 bases and J dropped 2 bases, with 15 bases sitting between them. Per the germline V gene, CDR1 is SEHNR and CDR2 is FQNEAQ (reference sequence). The CDR3 contains 15 residues. Methods used by the authors: Cell counts per sample came from amplifying reference gene primers. TCRdb's table, derived via immunoSEQ multiplex PCR, lists solely in-frame clones and lacks some. V and J calls and clone size are copied from that table; D and trimming were computed from the DNA. The sample contains around 270,000 clones, approximately 91% of which appear only once. Patients at the Seattle site were enrolled during active infection and followed longitudinally.

The chain employs TRBV7-9 and TRBJ2-5; a possible D gene is TRBD2 (6 bases). Sequencing input: peripheral blood. This clonotype originated in a person aged 18 to 35 with COVID-19, enrolled during active disease. The CDR3 spells CASSEVQGLQETQYF. The CDR3 region has the DNA TGTGCCAGCAGCGAAGTCCAGGGACTGCAAGAGACCCAGTACTTC. Full variable domain (missing parts from reference TRBV7-9 and TRBJ2-5): DTGVSQNPRHKITKRGQNVTFRCDPISEHNRLYWYRQTLGQGPEFLTYFQNEAQLEKSRLLSDRFSAERPKGSFSTLEIQRTEQGDSAMYLCASSEVQGLQETQYFGPGTRLLVL.